Presented here are 5 T cell receptor beta chains from one specimen sequenced in a study of T cell responses to AZD1222 COVID-19 vaccine. Clones were sequenced by immunoSEQ multiplex PCR, and TCRdb holds only the in-frame ones, with some missing. The repertoire has tens of thousands of clones, 80% to 90% of them found once; the top ten carry about an eighth. The sample here was peripheral blood, taken 28 days after the second AZD1222 dose. The receptor source for this set is an adult who received the AZD1222 COVID-19 vaccine.

V and J are TRBV2 and TRBJ2-6, with a possible D match to TRBD1 (6 bases). With 7 bases removed from V and 1 base from J, the gap between germline ends came to 14 bases. CDR3 length: 16 residues. The V gene's germline CDR1 is SNHLY and CDR2 FYNNEI. This CDR3 is CASITGFSSGANVLTF. In DNA, the CDR3 is TGTGCCAGCATTACAGGGTTCTCTTCTGGGGCCAACGTCCTGACTTTC.

The chain uses TRBV27 and TRBJ1-6, with no clear D. The germline V and J ends were trimmed by 0 bases and 6 bases, with 9 bases remaining between them. Germline V CDR1 and CDR2: MNHEY, SMNVEV (reference sequence). The CDR3 runs 15 residues. CDR3 coding DNA: TGTGCCAGCAGTTTATCTGAAGGTACTAATTCACCCCTCCACTTT. This codes for CASSLSEGTNSPLHF.

This sequence joins TRBV10-3 and TRBJ2-5; TRBD2 matches 7 bases. There are 14 residues in the CDR3. The V gene end was trimmed by 10 bases and the J gene end by 3 bases; junction bases not matched to a gene: 11. The germline CDR1 and CDR2 sequences are ENHRY and SYGVKD. The CDR3 loop reads CATLNSGPKETQYF. As DNA, the CDR3 is TGTGCCACCCTGAATAGCGGGCCCAAAGAGACCCAGTACTTC.

This clone was observed a few times. V and J are TRBV3-1 (or the pseudogene TRBV3-2) and TRBJ2-4; weak D call: TRBD2 (5 bases). Trimming shortened V by 1 base and J by 0 bases, and 7 bases separated the two germline ends. CDR3 length: 15 residues. Germline V gives CDR1 LGHDT, CDR2 YNNKEL (reference sequence). CDR3 sequence reads: CASSQAGEAKNIQYF. The CDR3 region has the DNA TGTGCCAGCAGCCAAGCCGGGGAAGCCAAAAACATTCAGTACTTC.

The rearrangement links TRBV9 to TRBJ2-7; 9 nucleotides align to TRBD1. The CDR3 spans 15 residues. Germline-derived CDR1 and CDR2 are SGDLS and YYNGEE. The V gene end was trimmed by 4 bases and the J gene end by 0 bases; junction bases not matched to a gene: 5. The CDR3 reads CASSPGTGRSYEQYV. In nucleotides, the CDR3 is TGTGCCAGCAGCCCTGGGACAGGGCGCTCCTACGAGCAGTACGTC.